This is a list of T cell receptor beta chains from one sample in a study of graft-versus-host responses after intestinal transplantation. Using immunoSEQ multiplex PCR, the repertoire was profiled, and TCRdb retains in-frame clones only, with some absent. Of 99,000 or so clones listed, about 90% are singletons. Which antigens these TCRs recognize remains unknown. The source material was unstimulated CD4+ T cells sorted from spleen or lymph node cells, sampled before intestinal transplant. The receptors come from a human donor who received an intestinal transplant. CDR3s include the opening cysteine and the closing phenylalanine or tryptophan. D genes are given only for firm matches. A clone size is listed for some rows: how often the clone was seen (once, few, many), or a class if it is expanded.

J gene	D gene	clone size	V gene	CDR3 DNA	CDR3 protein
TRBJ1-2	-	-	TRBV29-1	TGCAGCGCGGGCTTCGGGGGCTACACCTTC	CSAGFGGYTF
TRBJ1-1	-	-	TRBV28	TGTGCCAGCAGTTTTCCCGTGCCAGAAGGCGCTGAAGCTTTCTTT	CASSFPVPEGAEAFF
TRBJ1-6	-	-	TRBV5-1	TGCGCCAGCAGCTTACAGGGTGCGTATAATTCACCCCTCCACTTT	CASSLQGAYNSPLHF
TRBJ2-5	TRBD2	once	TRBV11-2	TGTGCCAGCAGCCGGACTAGCGGGCTCGCAGAGACCCAGTACTTC	CASSRTSGLAETQYF
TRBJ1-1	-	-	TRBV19	TGTGCCAGTAGAAGACAGAACATGAACACTGAAGCTTTCTTT	CASRRQNMNTEAFF
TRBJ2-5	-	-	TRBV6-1	TGTGCCAGCAAGAAACAGCGCCAAGAGACCCAGTACTTC	CASKKQRQETQYF
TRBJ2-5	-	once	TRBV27	TGTGCCAGCAGCCGGGACTCTCAAGAGACCCAGTACTTC	CASSRDSQETQYF
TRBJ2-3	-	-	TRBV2	TGTGCCAGCAGACTAGCCGGAAACACAGATACGCAGTATTTT	CASRLAGNTDTQYF
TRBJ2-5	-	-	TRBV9	TGTGCCAGCAGCGTAGGAGCGAACCAAGAGACCCAGTACTTC	CASSVGANQETQYF
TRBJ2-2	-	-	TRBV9	TGTGCCAGCAGCGTAGATCCAGACGTGAACACCGGGGAGCTGTTTTTT	CASSVDPDVNTGELFF
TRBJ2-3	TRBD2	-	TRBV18	TGTGCCAGCTCACCAAGCGGGAGGGGAGATACGCAGTATTTT	CASSPSGRGDTQYF
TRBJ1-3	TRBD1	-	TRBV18	TGTGCCAGCTCACCATTTGGACAGGGCGGAAACACCATATATTTT	CASSPFGQGGNTIYF